The 10 T cell receptor beta chains presented below share a single source sample, sequenced in a study of blood T cells in healthy people across ages (dated by TCRdb to about 2015). Receptors were amplified or captured by 5' RACE. Reads for this sample came from an Illumina HiSeq 2500. A second PCR of roughly 7 to 11 cycles was performed with a sample-barcoded 5' primer and a J-beta primer mix. TCRdb reran the public reads through fastp at Q25 and MiXCR, keeping productive beta chains. When rows share a CDR3 protein, they turn into one entry using the most common DNA and genes. This sample is represented by about 830,000 distinct CDR3 sequences; approximately 65% of them were singletons. In total, the top ten clones hold roughly 25% of the sample. The specimen was blood. These receptors were taken from a man aged 25 to 40 in good health.

CDR3 bases: TGCAGTGCCACCAGGCAGACTTCCTACAATGAGCAGTTCTTC. Translation: CSATRQTSYNEQFF. The chain combines TRBV20-1 with TRBJ2-1; no clear D gene. CDR1 is DFQATT and CDR2 is SNEGSKA in the germline V gene (reference sequence). This CDR3 region has 14 residues. The V end lost 6 bases, the J end lost 1 base, and 13 bases lay between the germline ends.

A few counts support this clonotype. The chain has TRBV12-3 or TRBV12-4 and TRBJ2-4, with D uncertain. V lost 2 bases to trimming and J lost 7 bases, with 6 bases between them. CDR3 length: 12 residues. CDR3: CASSLIGNIQYF. CDR3 bases: TGTGCCAGCAGTTTAATAGGGAACATTCAGTACTTC.

The chain employs TRBV4-2 and TRBJ2-1, with D perhaps matching TRBD1 (6 bases). Germline V lookup: CDR1 LGHNA, CDR2 YNFKEQ. The CDR3 contains 17 residues. V dropped 3 bases and J dropped 8 bases, with 23 bases sitting between them. The CDR3 here is CASSHTGTWLATDEQFF. DNA for the CDR3: TGTGCCAGCAGCCACACAGGGACCTGGCTAGCTACCGATGAGCAGTTCTTC.

In this sample, this clonotype turned up a few times. The CDR3 here is CASTFTGDSGANVLTF. Written as DNA, the CDR3 is TGTGCCAGCACATTCACAGGGGACTCTGGGGCCAACGTCCTGACTTTC. The chain has TRBV28 and TRBJ2-6, with 7 nucleotides matching TRBD1. The CDR3 runs 16 residues. J lost 0 bases, V lost 7 bases, and 6 bases had no gene match. Germline V CDR1 and CDR2: MDHEN, SYDVKM. Combining the CDR3 with reference TRBV28 and TRBJ2-6 gives the whole variable domain DVKVTQSSRYLVKRTGEKVFLECVQDMDHENMFWYRQDPGLGLRLIYFSYDVKMKEKGDIPEGYSVSREKKERFSLILESASTNQTSMYLCASTFTGDSGANVLTFGAGSRLTVL.

This clonotype was picked up a small number of times. The J gene is TRBJ2-5, the V gene TRBV7-2, with 9 bases lining up with TRBD1. The CDR3 consists of 15 residues. With 1 base clipped from V and 5 bases from J, the junction kept 5 bases outside the gene matches. Germline lookup yields CDR1 SGHTA and CDR2 FQGNSA. DNA for the CDR3: TGTGCCAGCAGCTTAGTCACAGGGGGCTACGAGACCCAGTACTTC. Protein sequence: CASSLVTGGYETQYF.

The table lists this clonotype with a count of one. The chain joins TRBV29-1 to TRBJ2-1; no definite D call. The CDR3 has 10 residues. Trimming shortened V by 6 bases and J by 8 bases, and 8 bases separated the two germline ends. Germline V gene lookup returns CDR1 SQVTM and CDR2 ANQGSEA. The CDR3 is CSVLEDEQFF. CDR3 DNA sequence: TGCAGCGTGCTAGAAGATGAGCAGTTCTTC.

V and J are TRBV27 and TRBJ1-5; possible D gene TRBD1, 5 bases. CDR1 MNHEY and CDR2 SMNVEV come from the germline V gene (reference sequence). Trimming removed 4 bases at V and 7 bases at J, with 17 bases between. CDR3 length: 15 residues. This chain's CDR3 is CASSSAGRPGQPQHF. DNA of the CDR3: TGTGCCAGCAGTTCAGCAGGGCGCCCCGGGCAGCCCCAGCATTTT.

The V gene is TRBV6-5, the J gene TRBJ2-4, with D unclear. The better agreement between TRBJ2-7 and the DNA end casts doubt on the J call. Germline CDR1 and CDR2: MNHEY and SVGAGI. This CDR3 region has 15 residues. CDR3 in DNA: TGTGCCAGCAGTTTCCAATCGGCCGCCGCCTACGAGCAGTACTTC. This sequence encodes CASSFQSAAAYEQYF.

In the case of this clonotype: One end of the junction does not line up with germline, which may come from a read error. The genes are TRBV5-6 and TRBJ2-5; perhaps TRBD2 as D (5 bases). The better agreement between TRBJ2-7 and the DNA end casts doubt on the J call. Germline V gene data show CDR1 as SGHDT and CDR2 as YYEEEE. This CDR3 contains 13 residues. In DNA, the CDR3 is TGTGCCAACAGCCTGGAGGTCCCCTACGAGCAGTACTTC. Protein sequence: CANSLEVPYEQYF.

This rearrangement joins TRBV6-5 to TRBJ1-4; 10 bases line up with TRBD1. This CDR3 region has 15 residues. Germline CDR1 is MNHEY and CDR2 is SVGAGI. V was pared by 7 bases and J by 10 bases, with 12 bases of the junction left unmatched. The CDR3 protein is CASNPGQGSGGKLFF. The CDR3 DNA sequence: TGTGCCAGCAATCCGGGACAGGGGTCCGGGGGAAAACTGTTTTTT.